Sequencing of this T cell receptor (beta chain) was carried out in a study of T-cell memory formation after mild COVID-19. As to this clonotype: Its specificity is not known.

CDR3 size: 15 residues. V shed 5 bases and J shed 10 bases, with 18 bases lying between them. The germline gives CDR1 SEHNR, CDR2 FQNEAQ (reference sequence). Whole-study results and caveats: CD8+ contracting clones occupied EMRA, while CD4+ ones occupied mainly CM and EM. Researchers could not confirm that second-wave clones peaking on day 37 targeted SARS-CoV-2. A balance of CD4 and CD8 characterized clones contracting day 15 to 85, whereas later expanders leaned CD4+.

TCRalpha and TCRbeta libraries used 5'RACE with constant-segment primers and UMIs. In TCRdb, the 5' RACE reads were re-called with MiXCR into one record per CDR3 protein. The sample has 250,000 to 300,000 distinct CDR3 sequences, around 16% seen once; the top ten hold around 23%. Specimen: PBMCs or a T cell subset sorted from them (not recorded which). The genes are TRBV7-9 and TRBJ1-6; possible D gene TRBD1, 6 bases. The TCR comes from a man younger than 35 who had mild COVID-19 (a few samples of this study predate the infection). Cell type and time point are not known. In nucleotides, the CDR3 is TGTGCCAGCAGCCATGGACAGTATTGGTTATCACCCCTCCACTTT. This gives the protein CASSHGQYWLSPLHF.